This T cell receptor beta chain originates from a study of control samples from healthy donors and cancer patients. The germline CDR1 and CDR2 sequences are PRHDT and FYEKMQ (reference sequence). The CDR3 has 12 amino acids. Between the trimmed V and J ends, which lost 2 bases and 4 bases, there was a span of 4 bases. Here immunoSEQ multiplex PCR was the method, and the copy in TCRdb shows in-frame clones only, minus some. The table includes about 130,000 clones, 89% detected once. Sequencing was carried out using PBMCs. The chain recombines TRBV13 with TRBJ2-3; D ambiguous. The sequence was obtained from a man in his forties or fifties with head and neck cancer. CDR3: CASSLRADTQYF. In nucleotides, the CDR3 is TGTGCCAGCAGCTTAAGGGCAGATACGCAGTATTTT. Supplemented by reference TRBV13 and TRBJ2-3, the full variable domain reads AAGVIQSPRHLIKEKRETATLKCYPIPRHDTVYWYQQGPGQDPQFLISFYEKMQSDKGSIPDRFSAQQFSDYHSELNMSSLELGDSALYFCASSLRADTQYFGPGTRLTVL.